These T cell receptor beta chains were read from a single sample in a study of T cells after yellow fever vaccination. MiXCR was run by TCRdb on the 5' RACE reads, yielding one entry per CDR3 protein. The sample yields 5,000 or so distinct CDR3 sequences, about 6.5% seen once. The sample was PBMCs, either bulk or a sorted T-cell subset (CD4+, CD8+, memory, or dextramer-sorted; not recorded which), taken more than 14 days after the first yellow fever vaccination. The receptors were sampled from a man between 18 and 35 years old who received the YFV17D yellow fever vaccine. CDR3s include the opening cysteine and the closing phenylalanine or tryptophan. The D gene is left open where the match is weak. A row's size may be missing; if present it is once, few, many or a size class.

TGTGCCAGCAGTTACGTTGCAGGGGGGAGCTCTGGGGCCAACGTCCTGACTTTC	CASSYVAGGSSGANVLTF	-	TRBV6-5	many	TRBJ2-6
TGTGCCAGCAGTTTAAAACTAGCGGGAGATACGCAGTATTTT	CASSLKLAGDTQYF	TRBD2	TRBV27	many	TRBJ2-3
TGTGCCAGCAGCCAAACCCTTTCAACCGTCTACGAGCAGTACTTC	CASSQTLSTVYEQYF	-	TRBV3-1	medium-sized	TRBJ2-7
TGTGCCAGCAGCCCACCTCTACCGGGACTAGCGGACAATGAGCAGTTCTTC	CASSPPLPGLADNEQFF	TRBD2	TRBV9	many	TRBJ2-1
TGTGCCAGTCGAATCGGGGGTAATTGGGAGACCCAGTACTTC	CASRIGGNWETQYF	-	TRBV13	many	TRBJ2-5
TGTGCCAGCAGCGGACCCCACCCCATGTACACTGAAGCTTTCTTT	CASSGPHPMYTEAFF	-	TRBV12-3/TRBV12-4	many	TRBJ1-1
TGCAGTGCTAGCCCGGAGGGCCGGGCCCAGTACTTC	CSASPEGRAQYF	-	TRBV20-1	many	TRBJ2-5
TGTGCCAGCAGTGAAACATGGGGGGCTAACTATGGCTACACCTTC	CASSETWGANYGYTF	-	TRBV2	many	TRBJ1-2
TGTGCCAGCAGTTTACGGGGAGGGGGGGATACGCAGTATTTT	CASSLRGGGDTQYF	-	TRBV28	many	TRBJ2-3
TGCAGTGCTATAGTGGCGGGGACAAACTACGAGCAGTACTTC	CSAIVAGTNYEQYF	-	TRBV20-1	many	TRBJ2-7
TGTGCCACCGGCGGGAGGAATGAAAAACTGTTTTTT	CATGGRNEKLFF	-	TRBV15	many	TRBJ1-4
TGCAGTGCTTCGACTAGCGGGGGGGCCGGTTTTAACGAGCAGTACTTC	CSASTSGGAGFNEQYF	TRBD2	TRBV20-1	medium-sized	TRBJ2-7
TGTGCCAGCAGCCCCCCCGGGAGGGGCGGGCCAGATACGCAGTATTTT	CASSPPGRGGPDTQYF	TRBD2	TRBV7-2	many	TRBJ2-3
TGTGCAAGTCGCGCCGAGATTCAGGAGAACACTGAAGCTTTCTTT	CASRAEIQENTEAFF	-	TRBV12-2	-	TRBJ1-1
TGTGCAAGTCGCTTCCAACCTGACTCTGGAAACACCATATATTTT	CASRFQPDSGNTIYF	-	TRBV12-2	-	TRBJ1-3
TGTGCCAGCAGCTTATTGTACAGGGAACGCACAGATACGCAGTATTTT	CASSLLYRERTDTQYF	-	TRBV13	many	TRBJ2-3
TGTGCCAGTAGTATAGACTCGCTAGCGGGGAGCTCCTACGAGCAGTACTTC	CASSIDSLAGSSYEQYF	TRBD2	TRBV19	many	TRBJ2-7
TGTGCCAGCAGCTCCTACGGAAGAGGAGCTTTCTTT	CASSSYGRGAFF	-	TRBV28	many	TRBJ1-1
TGTGCCAGCAGCTTGGACGGGAGCTCCTACAATGAGCAGTTCTTC	CASSLDGSSYNEQFF	-	TRBV5-5	many	TRBJ2-1
TGTGCCAGCAGCTCGTACAGGGGGTTCGATCAGCCCCAGCATTTT	CASSSYRGFDQPQHF	TRBD1	TRBV7-9	many	TRBJ1-5
TGTGCCAGCAGCTTAAGGAGCGTATCCTACGAGCAGTACTTC	CASSLRSVSYEQYF	-	TRBV13	many	TRBJ2-7
TGCGCCAGCAGAAAATGGGAGGGATGGAATGAGCAGTTCTTC	CASRKWEGWNEQFF	TRBD2	TRBV5-1	many	TRBJ2-1
TGTGCCAGCAGAGGAGAGACCCAGTACTTC	CASRGETQYF	-	TRBV25-1	many	TRBJ2-5
TGCGCCAGCAGCCAAGAACATCTCACTGAAGCTTTCTTT	CASSQEHLTEAFF	-	TRBV4-3	-	TRBJ1-1
TGTGCCAGCAGCCCAGGCTTGGGGCTCTATGGCTACACCTTC	CASSPGLGLYGYTF	-	TRBV7-2	medium-sized	TRBJ1-2
TGCAGTGCTCCCTGGGGCGCGGGGACTGAAGCTTTCTTT	CSAPWGAGTEAFF	-	TRBV20-1	many	TRBJ1-1
TGTGCCAGCTACCCAGGGCTAGGCGCCTCAGATACGCAGTATTTT	CASYPGLGASDTQYF	-	TRBV5-4	many	TRBJ2-3
TGCGCCAGCAGCCACTGCATACCCGGGGGAAAATTCTCCTATAATTCACCCCTCCACTTT	CASSHCIPGGKFSYNSPLHF	-	TRBV4-3	many	TRBJ1-6
TGTGCCAGCAGCTTCCAAGGACTAGTTCAGAATGAGCAGTTCTTC	CASSFQGLVQNEQFF	TRBD2	TRBV11-3	few	TRBJ2-1
TGTGCCAGCAGTTACAAGGAGGCTAACAGCGGGCAAGAGACCCAGTACTTC	CASSYKEANSGQETQYF	-	TRBV6-5	many	TRBJ2-5
TGTGCCAGCAGCTTTTGGACACCCTTTGAGCAGTACTTC	CASSFWTPFEQYF	-	TRBV12-3/TRBV12-4	once	TRBJ2-7
TGTGCCAGCGTCCTAGCGGGGGGAGGAACCGGGGAGCTGTTTTTT	CASVLAGGGTGELFF	TRBD2	TRBV12-3/TRBV12-4	many	TRBJ2-2
TGTGCCTGGAGTGGGGACAGTACCTACGAGCAGTACTTC	CAWSGDSTYEQYF	TRBD1	TRBV30	many	TRBJ2-7
TGTGCCACCAGCCTAACGGACGCCTCACCCGGGGAGCTGTTTTTT	CATSLTDASPGELFF	-	TRBV15	many	TRBJ2-2
TGTGCCATCAGTTCAGTCGGAACTTACAATGAGCAGTTCTTC	CAISSVGTYNEQFF	-	TRBV10-3	many	TRBJ2-1
TGTGCCATCAGTGGGAATGGCGGGGGCTCCTACGAGCAGTACTTC	CAISGNGGGSYEQYF	TRBD2	TRBV10-3	-	TRBJ2-7
TGTGCCAGCAGCCACGGTGGGCGAGTGAACACTGAAGCTTTCTTT	CASSHGGRVNTEAFF	-	TRBV11-2	many	TRBJ1-1
TGTGCCACCAGCAGACCCATCAATGGGGGTGTTCTTCAAATAGGGCACTTTCTCTATGGCTACACCTTC	CATSRPINGGVLQIGHFLYGYTF	-	TRBV15	many	TRBJ1-2
TGCAGTGGCCTACAAACGGGGAGGCGAGGCGAAGCTTTCTTT	CSGLQTGRRGEAFF	-	TRBV20-1	many	TRBJ1-1
TGCGCCAGCAGCCAAATGCCTGACAGGGGGCGGCAAGAGACCCAGTACTTC	CASSQMPDRGRQETQYF	TRBD1	TRBV4-1	many	TRBJ2-5
TGTGCCAGCAGCCCTTTAGCGGGGGACTCCTACAATGAGCAGTTCTTC	CASSPLAGDSYNEQFF	TRBD2	TRBV7-6	many	TRBJ2-1
TGCAGCGTTGGCTCAGATACGCAGTATTTT	CSVGSDTQYF	-	TRBV29-1	many	TRBJ2-3
TGTGCCAGCAGCCCTCTCAGCGGGGGGAACACCGGGGAGCTGTTTTTT	CASSPLSGGNTGELFF	TRBD2	TRBV4-2	many	TRBJ2-2
TGTGCCAGCAGCCCGGGGACAGGGCGGGCTGGAAACACCATATATTTT	CASSPGTGRAGNTIYF	TRBD1	TRBV7-2	many	TRBJ1-3
TGTGCCAGCAGTTTAGGTAGGAGTACTGAAGCTTTCTTT	CASSLGRSTEAFF	-	TRBV12-3/TRBV12-4	many	TRBJ1-1
TGTGCTAGCAGCTTAAAGGGGCTGAACACTGAAGCTTTCTTT	CASSLKGLNTEAFF	-	TRBV7-7	-	TRBJ1-1
TGTGCCAGCAGCTTAAGATGGCAAGGATTGTGGCCCCTCCACTTT	CASSLRWQGLWPLHF	-	TRBV7-2	many	TRBJ1-6
TGCAGTGCTCCGGGGGTGCAAGAGACCCAGTACTTC	CSAPGVQETQYF	-	TRBV20-1	many	TRBJ2-5
TGTGCCAGTACCGTACAGGGATTTACTGAAGCTTTCTTT	CASTVQGFTEAFF	-	TRBV19	many	TRBJ1-1
TGTGCCAGCAGCCAAGGTCTCCTAGCGGGCACAACCGTGGAGACCCAGTACTTC	CASSQGLLAGTTVETQYF	TRBD2	TRBV3-1	many	TRBJ2-5
TGTGCCAGCAGCGGGCAGGGGGCCTCTGGAAACACCATATATTTT	CASSGQGASGNTIYF	TRBD1	TRBV7-2	many	TRBJ1-3
TGTGCCAGCAGCGTAGTTCTAGCGGAGTGGGTATTTGAGGCCAATGAGCAGTTCTTC	CASSVVLAEWVFEANEQFF	TRBD2	TRBV11-2	many	TRBJ2-1
TGTGCCAGCAGTTTAGTTGGGACAGACTACTCCTACGAGCAGTACTTC	CASSLVGTDYSYEQYF	TRBD1	TRBV12-3/TRBV12-4	many	TRBJ2-7
TGCGCCAGCAGCCAGGACACTACTACTGAAGCTTTCTTT	CASSQDTTTEAFF	-	TRBV4-1	many	TRBJ1-1
TGCGCCAGCAGCCTAGGGACAGGGGATGAGCAGTTCTTC	CASSLGTGDEQFF	TRBD1	TRBV5-1	medium-sized	TRBJ2-1
TGTGCCAGCAGCTCCCTCGGGGAAGCTGAAAAACTGTTTTTT	CASSSLGEAEKLFF	-	TRBV4-2	-	TRBJ1-4
TGTGCCAGTAGTATCCGGAGCGGGGGGCCGTGGGAGACCCAGTACTTC	CASSIRSGGPWETQYF	TRBD2	TRBV19	many	TRBJ2-5
TGCGCCAGCAGCTTAGGGACTAACACCGGGGAGCTGTTTTTT	CASSLGTNTGELFF	-	TRBV5-1	medium-sized	TRBJ2-2
TGTGCCAGCAGTTACCCTCAGCCCCAGCATTTT	CASSYPQPQHF	-	TRBV6-2/TRBV6-3	many	TRBJ1-5